This T cell receptor (beta chain) was documented in a study of T-cell memory formation after mild COVID-19. This clonotype was detected a few times. V was pared by 1 base and J by 3 bases, with 5 bases of the junction left unmatched. This CDR3 comprises 16 residues. In germline, CDR1 is KGHDR, CDR2 SFDVKD. A single record per CDR3 protein comes from TCRdb applying MiXCR to the 5' RACE reads. This sample has about 470,000 distinct CDR3 sequences, with roughly 23% found just once. The TCR sequence derives from an adult woman who had mild COVID-19 (a few samples of this study predate the infection). Cell type and time point are not known. The specimen sequenced was PBMCs or a T cell subset sorted from them (not recorded which). This sequence joins TRBV24-1 and TRBJ2-5; 9 bases map to TRBD1. CDR3 sequence: CATSDLARTGEETQYF. Here the CDR3 DNA reads TGTGCCACCAGTGATTTAGCCCGGACAGGGGAAGAGACCCAGTACTTC.